The 9 T cell receptor beta chains in this list originate from one sample, sequenced in a study of T cells after yellow fever vaccination. TCRdb ran MiXCR on the 5' RACE reads and lists one entry per CDR3 protein. The data contain 500,000 to 650,000 distinct CDR3 sequences, about 17% of them singletons. This material consisted of PBMCs, taken about 5 days after the first yellow fever vaccination. These receptors all come from a man between 18 and 29 years old who received the YFV17D yellow fever vaccine.

The rearrangement links TRBV12-3 or TRBV12-4 to TRBJ1-5; no reliable D call. Between the trimmed V and J ends, which lost 1 base and 3 bases, there was a span of 10 bases. CDR3 length: 15 amino acids. The CDR3: CASSLGAQFNQPQHF. As DNA, the CDR3 is TGTGCCAGCAGTTTAGGTGCTCAGTTCAATCAGCCCCAGCATTTT.

This clonotype was counted many times. The chain is built from TRBV19 and TRBJ2-5; D unresolved. The CDR3 is made up of 13 amino acids. Trimming shortened V by 4 bases and J by 4 bases, and 10 bases separated the two germline ends. Per germline, CDR1 LNHDA and CDR2 SQIVND (reference sequence). CDR3: CASSKQARETQYF. The CDR3 nucleotides read TGTGCCAGTAGTAAACAAGCGAGAGAGACCCAGTACTTC. Looking up the rest from reference TRBV19 and TRBJ2-5 gives the full variable domain: DGGITQSPKYLFRKEGQNVTLSCEQNLNHDAMYWYRQDPGQGLRLIYYSQIVNDFQKGDIAEGYSVSREKKESFPLTVTSAQKNPTAFYLCASSKQARETQYFGPGTRLLVL.

A few counts support this clonotype. The rearrangement links TRBV6-2 or TRBV6-3 to TRBJ2-3, with D possibly TRBD2 on 6 matching bases. The germline V and J ends were trimmed by 6 bases and 4 bases, with 23 bases remaining between them. The CDR3 totals 17 residues. Germline V gene data show CDR1 as MNHEY and CDR2 as SVGEGT. The CDR3, as DNA: TGTGCCAGCAGAACTAGCCGGGGGACGTCCAGCCCAGATACGCAGTATTTT. Translating it yields CASRTSRGTSSPDTQYF.

This clonotype has at least ten counts. The J gene is TRBJ1-3, the V gene TRBV28; D remains unclear. Per germline, CDR1 MDHEN and CDR2 SYDVKM. CDR3 length: 13 residues. V lost 10 bases to trimming and J lost 4 bases, with 14 bases between them. CDR3 sequence reads: CATLSTVGNTIYF. CDR3 coding DNA: TGTGCCACCCTATCGACGGTCGGAAACACCATATATTTT.

The gene calls are TRBV19 and TRBJ1-1, with 7 bases aligning to TRBD1. Germline loops: CDR1 LNHDA, CDR2 SQIVND (reference sequence). This CDR3 is built from 12 residues. V was clipped by 3 bases and J by 10 bases; unmatched bases: 5. The CDR3 DNA sequence: TGTGCCAGTAGTATCATCCAGGGGGGAGCTTTCTTT. It specifies CASSIIQGGAFF.

The chain couples TRBV3-1 to TRBJ2-3; 7 nucleotides agree with TRBD2. V dropped 2 bases and J dropped 1; count of bases not matched to a gene: 21. The CDR3 runs 21 residues. Germline CDR1 and CDR2: LGHDT and YNNKEL (reference sequence). CDR3 nucleotides: TGTGCCAGCAGCCAACCTTTATCGGTGGGGGGGATAGGAAGGGGCACAGATACGCAGTATTTT. This gives the protein CASSQPLSVGGIGRGTDTQYF.

The V gene is TRBV7-9, the J gene TRBJ2-7; 7 bases line up with TRBD1. The J segment lost 6 bases and the V segment lost 4 bases, leaving 3 bases of the junction unmatched. Germline V lookup: CDR1 SEHNR, CDR2 FQNEAQ (reference sequence). This CDR3 spans 12 amino acids. Written as DNA, the CDR3 is TGTGCCAGCAGCTCCTACAGGGGCGAGCAGTACTTC. This encodes CASSSYRGEQYF.

This CDR3 reads CASSLPGASYEQYF. CDR3 in DNA: TGCGCCAGCAGCCTGCCGGGAGCCTCCTACGAGCAGTACTTC. The chain recombines TRBV4-1 with TRBJ2-7; perhaps TRBD2 as D (6 bases). CDR3 size: 14 residues. Germline V gene data show CDR1 as MGHRA and CDR2 as YSYEKL. V was trimmed by 4 bases and J by 0 bases, leaving 10 bases between them.

At least ten counts were recorded for this clonotype. The rearrangement links TRBV6-5 to TRBJ1-5, with TRBD1 identical over 8 bases. The CDR3 loop spans 15 amino acids. Germline trimming cut 0 bases from V and 7 bases from J; bases unmatched to any gene: 5. CDR1 and CDR2 (germline): MNHEY, SVGAGI. In DNA, the CDR3 is TGTGCCAGCAGTTACTCGGGGGCAGGGGGCCAGCCCCAGCATTTT. Its translation: CASSYSGAGGQPQHF.